The present entry profiles one TCR beta chain with its context. What it recognizes is unknown. Extraction of RNA preceded its reverse transcription into cDNA, which served as the sequencing template. Repertoires were generated with immunoSEQ multiplex PCR, while TCRdb's copy carries only in-frame clones and drops some. The sample lists 120,000 to 150,000 clones, 45% to 60% seen once, with around 7% in the top ten. These data originate in a study of CD8+ T cells in alopecia areata. In the study overall: Treatment of the treated patients consisted of oral tofacitinib, 5 to 10 mg twice daily.

Broader study findings: Scalp sample sequencing also detects resident alphabeta T cells of normal skin. Higher clonality and more expanded CD8+ clones appeared in lesional than normal scalp.

The CDR3 loop spans 11 amino acids. Germline CDR1 SNHLY, CDR2 FYNNEI. The V gene end was trimmed by 2 bases and the J gene end by 12 bases; junction bases not matched to a gene: 1. The sequencing sample was made of CD4+ T cells sorted from blood. The V gene is TRBV2, the J gene TRBJ2-1, with 7 bases fitting TRBD2. This clonotype was obtained from a human donor with alopecia areata. The CDR3 nucleotides are TGTGCCAGCAGTGAATCGGGAGGGCAGTTCTTC. It specifies CASSESGGQFF.